This T cell receptor beta chain was found in a study of blood T cell repertoires in COVID-19. Looking at the study overall: Some COVID-19 samples were acute and others convalescent; all came from the United States, Italy and Spain.

TCRdb's copy holds only in-frame clones and misses some; the assay was immunoSEQ multiplex PCR. This table has some 51,000 clones, 91% appearing once. The sequencing sample was made of peripheral blood. This TCR was recovered from a man in his forties or fifties with acute or convalescent COVID-19.

CDR3 sequence reads: CASSYSAGSETQYF. CDR3 DNA: TGTGCCAGCAGTTACTCAGCGGGGTCGGAGACCCAGTACTTC. J is TRBJ2-5 and V is TRBV6-6; 7 bases are shared with TRBD2. CDR1 and CDR2 (germline): MNHNY, SVGAGI (reference sequence). Trimming took 0 bases from V and 5 from J; bases not matched to a gene: 3. This CDR3 has 14 amino acids.